These 2 T cell receptor beta chains share one sample of origin, sequenced in a study of technical replicates of blood from a few donors. Some clones are missing from TCRdb's copy, which holds only in-frame ones; the method was immunoSEQ multiplex PCR. The sample shows nearly 70,000 clones, about 89% of them seen only once. The sequencing sample was made of PBMCs. The receptors shown here come from a human donor in good health. Some clones in this sample may be carry-over from other donors' samples.

The rearrangement joins TRBV7-8 to TRBJ2-1; a weak D match, TRBD2 (6 bases). Trimming shortened V by 5 bases and J by 12 bases, and 17 bases separated the two germline ends. Germline V gene lookup returns CDR1 SGHVS and CDR2 FQNEAQ. This CDR3 is 13 amino acids long. The CDR3 here is CASSQPGAGWQFF. As DNA, the CDR3 is TGTGCCAGCAGCCAGCCGGGAGCAGGATGGCAGTTCTTC.

This chain links TRBV7-8 with TRBJ2-7; 10 bases are a match to TRBD2. V gave up 5 bases and J gave up 6 bases; unmatched junction bases: 16. This CDR3 contains 17 residues. Germline loops: CDR1 SGHVS, CDR2 FQNEAQ. DNA for the CDR3: TGTGCCAGCAGCCTACTAGCGGGGATGACGACACCCTCCGAGCAGTACTTC. It yields the protein CASSLLAGMTTPSEQYF. Using reference TRBV7-8 and TRBJ2-7 for the parts outside the CDR3, the full variable domain is GAGVSQSPRYKVAKRGQDVALRCDPISGHVSLFWYQQALGQGPEFLTYFQNEAQLDKSGLPSDRFFAERPEGSVSTLKIQRTQQEDSAVYLCASSLLAGMTTPSEQYFGPGTRLTVT.